This TCR beta chain comes out of a study of human T cells and chemical hapten exposure (dated by TCRdb to about 2021). For the wider study: Libraries were pooled for sequencing, and variation in per-sample TCR yields was attributed mainly to small differences in library volumes within the pool. Peripheral blood TCR repertoire changes were tracked in vivo in alopecia patients during primary and secondary sensitization to the hapten diphenylcyclopropenone (DPC). For every blood RNA sample, sequencing covered both the TCR alpha and TCR beta chains. The full study reports these points: After repeated subsampling, the strength of the expansion versus patch-test correlation and the threshold at which it became significant changed. DPC sensitization did not change the number of TCRs with a frequency above 1 in 1000, and there was no evidence of changes in global repertoire structure.

This clonotype was counted ten times or more. Which antigen it targets is not known. No much larger clone is present one base from it, and per-base qualities are unavailable. Explained via the paper, the time point label denotes: healthy volunteer bleed at 2 weeks. Total RNA was extracted from unfractionated whole blood that had been collected in Tempus Blood RNA tubes. Roughly 5 healthy volunteers were used as TCR sequencing controls and were bled at day 0, 2 weeks and 6 weeks. CDR1 MNHEY and CDR2 SVGEGT are derived from the germline V gene. V ends up 5 bases short and J 2 bases short, with an unmatched junction base count of 10. The CDR3 has 16 amino acids, counting the end cysteine and phenylalanine. Just the 48-base CDR3 DNA is kept, in frame starting at base 1. Receptor amplification or capture employed RACE. Sequencing instrument: NextSeq 500. Library preparation attached unique molecular identifiers to individual cDNA molecules for quantitative, reproducible TCR counting. On the study's bioinformatics: The median number of TCRs per sample was approximately 98,000, ranging from about 23,224 to 750,000. V, J and CDR3 annotation of the TCR reads was carried out using the Decombinator software suite. Every sample was subsampled to the same number of TCRs (28,000) for the PS versus PT1 abundance plots. TCRs were defined as expanded if absent before sensitization and observed at least eight times at the 2-week time point. Through fastp at Q25 and MiXCR, TCRdb rebuilt clones from the public reads, retaining in-frame beta chains. Records with the same CDR3 protein are collapsed into one entry carrying the most frequent genes and DNA. The authors' filters were not applied to this entry. The sample table contains 130,000 or so distinct CDR3 sequences; only one count was recorded for about 9.4% of them. Together, the top ten hold around 1.9% of the sample.

Input material: whole blood. The receptor chain draws on TRBV6-2 or TRBV6-3 and TRBJ1-2; TRBD1 aligns with 8 central bases. This sequence was found in a male donor in good health. Some clones in this sample may be carry-over from other donors' samples. The bases read TGTGCCAGCAGTCAACGACAGGGGCCGATCAACTATGGCTACACCTTC. Its protein is CASSQRQGPINYGYTF.